The clone carrying this T cell receptor beta chain was recorded many times. Its matching antigen is unknown. The sample belongs to a study of regulatory T cells in long-lasting Graves disease. Overall study results and limits: TRBV28, TRBJ1-2 and TRBJ2-5 were favored in persistent disease. The small sample size may have reduced accuracy. Persistent patients shared more public clonotypes (roughly 2,800) than new patients (about 960).

TCR beta libraries were built with iRepertoire HTBI primers and Arm-PCR of CDR3 regions. TCRdb recomputed calls from the multiplex PCR reads with MiXCR, one row per CDR3 protein. The data contain hundreds of thousands of distinct CDR3 sequences, roughly 15% of them seen just once; the ten biggest clones take up 20% to 25%. The germline gives CDR1 SGHTA, CDR2 FQGNSA. Trimming left V 5 bases short and J 2 bases short, with 10 bases between. CDR3 length: 14 amino acids. Described time point: newly diagnosed GD, antithyroid drugs for less than 3 months. The TCR library was made from RNA that had been extracted from PBMCs in TRIzol. Patients came through an endocrinology department, and that department was in Xi'an, China.

The V and J genes are TRBV7-2 and TRBJ1-5, with D unclear. The source is a female donor with Graves disease. Sequencing used peripheral blood mononuclear cells (PBMCs), obtained at new diagnosis, from a patient treated with antithyroid drugs. This CDR3 reads CASSPHSGNQPQHF. The CDR3, as DNA: TGTGCCAGCAGCCCCCATAGTGGCAATCAGCCCCAGCATTTT.